Listed here are 2 T cell receptor beta chains from one sample, sequenced in a study of OX40 agonist ivuxolimab in advanced cancers. Some clones are missing from TCRdb's copy, which holds only in-frame ones; the method was immunoSEQ multiplex PCR. The table has approximately 87,000 clones, about nine tenths seen once. Specimen: CD4+ or CD8+ T cells sorted from blood, collected in a trial of the OX40 agonist ivuxolimab. The source is an adult with an advanced solid tumor such as melanoma, head and neck, liver or kidney cancer.

The J gene is TRBJ2-3, the V gene TRBV6-5; 10 nucleotides line up with TRBD2. CDR1 MNHEY and CDR2 SVGAGI come from the germline V gene. The J segment lost 7 bases and the V segment lost 2 bases, leaving 3 bases of the junction unmatched. This CDR3 has 14 amino acids. CDR3: CASSYGLAANTQYF. For the CDR3, the DNA is TGTGCCAGCAGTTACGGACTAGCGGCCAATACGCAGTATTTT.

The CDR3 region has the DNA TGTGCCAGCAGCTTGGAGACGGGGTATGGCTACACCTTC. It specifies CASSLETGYGYTF. The gene calls are TRBV7-9 and TRBJ1-2; D call uncertain. CDR1 and CDR2 (germline): SEHNR, FQNEAQ (reference sequence). Trimming stripped 3 bases from V and 5 bases from J, with 10 bases between. The CDR3 extends over 13 amino acids. Complete variable domain (other parts from reference TRBV7-9 and TRBJ1-2): DTGVSQNPRHKITKRGQNVTFRCDPISEHNRLYWYRQTLGQGPEFLTYFQNEAQLEKSRLLSDRFSAERPKGSFSTLEIQRTEQGDSAMYLCASSLETGYGYTFGSGTRLTVV.